Below, 8 T cell receptor beta chains from the same sample are listed, as sequenced in a study of T cell responses to AZD1222 COVID-19 vaccine. Some clones are missing from TCRdb's copy, which holds only in-frame ones; the method was immunoSEQ multiplex PCR. The sample holds 100,000 to 130,000 clones; about 90% are singletons and the top ten take 22%. The starting material was peripheral blood, obtained on day 0 of AZD1222 vaccination. All receptors derive from an adult in good health.

The chain links TRBV5-6 to TRBJ1-6, with TRBD1 identical over 9 bases. CDR3 length equals 15 residues. In germline, CDR1 is SGHDT, CDR2 YYEEEE. V dropped 4 bases and J dropped 9; count of bases not matched to a gene: 8. The CDR3 DNA is TGTGCCAGCAGCGCTGACAGGGGGAAGGTTTCACCCCTCCACTTT. This sequence encodes CASSADRGKVSPLHF.

The chain has TRBV19 and TRBJ1-5; possible D gene TRBD1, 6 bases. The CDR3 is 16 amino acids. Trimming removed 10 bases at V and 0 bases at J, with 19 bases between. The germline CDR1 and CDR2 sequences are LNHDA and SQIVND (reference sequence). As DNA, the CDR3 is TGTGCCACCATAGGATCAGGGGCTAATAGCAATCAGCCCCAGCATTTT. It is translated as CATIGSGANSNQPQHF.

This clone was detected only once. The rearrangement uses TRBV20-1 and TRBJ2-1, with 7 bases aligning to TRBD1. The J segment lost 1 base and the V segment lost 3 bases, leaving 3 bases of the junction unmatched. Germline CDR1 DFQATT, CDR2 SNEGSKA (reference sequence). The CDR3 is 14 residues long. The CDR3 DNA reads TGCAGTGCTAGTGAGGGGGCGTCCTACAATGAGCAGTTCTTC. This sequence encodes CSASEGASYNEQFF.

The chain recombines TRBV6-2 or TRBV6-3 with TRBJ1-5, with TRBD1 identical over 10 bases. The CDR3 totals 16 residues. Unmatched junction bases numbered 6, after V lost 4 bases and J lost 3 bases. Germline CDR1 MNHEY, CDR2 SVGEGT. The chain's CDR3 is CASSSGQGDSNQPQHF. The CDR3 coding sequence is TGTGCCAGCAGTTCAGGACAGGGGGATTCCAATCAGCCCCAGCATTTT.

The chain carries TRBV29-1 and TRBJ2-7, with a tentative D call TRBD1 (6 bases). Between the trimmed V and J ends, which lost 2 bases and 3 bases, there was a span of 17 bases. Germline assignment: CDR1 SQVTM and CDR2 ANQGSEA. There are 15 residues in the CDR3. The CDR3 DNA follows: TGCAGCGTTGAAAGCGCGGTAGCAGGGGACTACGAGCAGTACTTC. Residues: CSVESAVAGDYEQYF.

The gene calls are TRBV5-1 and TRBJ2-7, with TRBD1 matching 7 bases. This CDR3 spans 13 amino acids. Trimming removed 7 bases from V and 2 bases from J; junction bases left unmatched: 6. Germline V CDR1 and CDR2: SGHRS, YFSETQ. The CDR3 DNA follows: TGCGCCAGCTCCGGGACAGAGGCCTACGAGCAGTACTTC. The encoded protein is CASSGTEAYEQYF. Using reference TRBV5-1 and TRBJ2-7 for the parts outside the CDR3, the full variable domain is KAGVTQTPRYLIKTRGQQVTLSCSPISGHRSVSWYQQTPGQGLQFLFEYFSETQRNKGNFPGRFSGRQFSNSRSEMNVSTLELGDSALYLCASSGTEAYEQYFGPGTRLTVT.

The rearrangement uses TRBV27 and TRBJ1-5; TRBD1 aligns across 11 bases. The CDR3 is 16 residues long. Germline CDR1 is MNHEY and CDR2 is SMNVEV (reference sequence). Trimming at V came to 5 bases and at J to 3 bases, leaving 6 bases not matched to a gene. The CDR3 sequence is CASSPQGQGDNQPQHF. The CDR3 nucleotides are TGTGCCAGCAGTCCCCAGGGACAGGGGGACAATCAGCCCCAGCATTTT.

This clone was detected only once. The chain is built from TRBV11-2 and TRBJ1-6; 7 bases match TRBD1. V gave up 2 bases and J gave up 8 bases; unmatched junction bases: 6. This CDR3 region has 15 residues. Per the germline V gene, CDR1 is SGHAT and CDR2 is FQNNGV. CDR3 amino acids: CASSLYGDRDSPLHF. The CDR3 coding sequence is TGTGCCAGCAGCTTATATGGGGACAGAGATTCACCCCTCCACTTT.